The 19 T cell receptor beta chains below all came from one sample that was sequenced in a study of cytomegalovirus exposure and HLA in healthy donors. The PCR used 60 Vbeta and 13 Jbeta primers. Repertoires were generated with immunoSEQ multiplex PCR, while TCRdb's copy carries only in-frame clones and drops some. The table lists tens of thousands of clones, 70% to 75% of them singletons. The sequenced material came from PBMCs. Receptors originate from a man younger than 40 in good health and CMV-seronegative.

To note about this clone: Other DNA sequences of this sample code for an identical CDR3. V gene TRBV18 combines with J gene TRBJ2-5; D is perhaps TRBD1 (6 bases). The germline V gene encodes CDR1 KGHSH and CDR2 LQKENI. V was clipped by 0 bases and J by 0 bases, with 14 bases between them. This CDR3 contains 17 residues. CDR3 residues: CASSPPQGKSYQETQYF. The CDR3 bases are TGTGCCAGCTCACCACCTCAGGGGAAATCGTACCAAGAGACCCAGTACTTC. The full variable domain, its missing parts supplied by reference TRBV18 and TRBJ2-5, is NAGVMQNPRHLVRRRGQEARLRCSPMKGHSHVYWYRQLPEEGLKFMVYLQKENIIDESGMPKERFSAEFPKEGPSILRIQQVVRGDSAAYFCASSPPQGKSYQETQYFGPGTRLLVL.

The chain joins TRBV30 to TRBJ1-2; D possibly corresponds to TRBD1 (6 bases). Deletions cut 4 bases from V and 3 bases from J, with 18 bases between. CDR1 and CDR2 (germline): GTSNPN, SVGIG (reference sequence). The CDR3 is 15 residues long. This CDR3 reads CAWNPHRAGDYGYTF. In nucleotides, the CDR3 is TGTGCCTGGAACCCTCACAGGGCAGGGGACTATGGCTACACCTTC.

As regards this clone: Its ends do not fully match the called genes, so a read error is possible. The chain has TRBV9 and TRBJ1-2; D might be TRBD1 (5 bases). This CDR3 comprises 16 residues. Germline loops: CDR1 SGDLS, CDR2 YYNGEE. The CDR3 is CASSPPGGGNNYGYPF. The CDR3 nucleotides read TGTGCCAGCAGCCCTCCTGGGGGGGGGAACAACTATGGCTACCCCTTC.

Only a few counts were recorded for this clone. V usage is TRBV7-8 and J usage is TRBJ1-4; D perhaps matches TRBD1 (5 bases). Trimming took 1 base from V and 7 from J, leaving 10 bases between them. CDR1 is SGHVS, CDR2 FQNEAQ, per germline. This CDR3 is 14 amino acids long. CDR3 DNA sequence: TGTGCCAGCAGCTTAGAGTGGGGGGGTGAAAAACTGTTTTTT. Amino acids: CASSLEWGGEKLFF.

The rearrangement uses TRBV30 and TRBJ2-2; 8 bases line up with TRBD1. This CDR3 has 16 amino acids. In germline, CDR1 is GTSNPN, CDR2 SVGIG (reference sequence). The junction had 15 bases not matched to a gene; V was cut back by 7 bases and J by 5 bases. CDR3: CASHPNRGKSTGELFF. The CDR3 bases are TGTGCCTCACATCCAAACAGGGGGAAGAGTACCGGGGAGCTGTTTTTT.

The chain carries TRBV6-6 and TRBJ1-5; tentative D call: TRBD1 (6 bases). The germline V and J ends were trimmed by 4 bases and 6 bases, with 13 bases remaining between them. The length of the CDR3 is 14 residues. Per germline, CDR1 MNHNY and CDR2 SVGAGI (reference sequence). CDR3 sequence (DNA): TGTGCCAGCAGTTTAAAACAGGGACCTCAGCCCCAGCATTTT. This translates into CASSLKQGPQPQHF.

The gene calls are TRBV18 and TRBJ1-1, with a possible D match to TRBD1 (5 bases). V lost 2 bases to trimming and J lost 4 bases, with 11 bases between them. Germline V gene sequence: CDR1 KGHSH, CDR2 LQKENI. This CDR3 is built from 14 residues. CDR3 nucleotide sequence: TGTGCCAGCTCACCAGGGGCCATGGCCACTGAAGCTTTCTTT. Translation: CASSPGAMATEAFF.

This clone has a single count. The chain uses TRBV5-6 and TRBJ2-7; no clear D gene. V lost 4 bases, J lost 4 bases, and 15 bases lay in between. Germline V gives CDR1 SGHDT, CDR2 YYEEEE. The CDR3 sequence is 14 residues long. The CDR3 region has the DNA TGTGCCAGCAGCCCCCTTTCCCAGGATTACGAGCAGTACTTC. Amino acids: CASSPLSQDYEQYF. Full variable domain (missing parts from reference TRBV5-6 and TRBJ2-7): DAGVTQSPTHLIKTRGQQVTLRCSPKSGHDTVSWYQQALGQGPQFIFQYYEEEERQRGNFPDRFSGHQFPNYSSELNVNALLLGDSALYLCASSPLSQDYEQYFGPGTRLTVT.

This chain joins TRBV28 and TRBJ2-7; maybe TRBD2 (6 bases). Germline values: CDR1 MDHEN, CDR2 SYDVKM. V dropped 4 bases and J dropped 5 bases, with 9 bases sitting between them. The CDR3 extends over 12 amino acids. CDR3 coding DNA: TGTGCCAGCAGTTCGACTAGGGACGAGCAGTACTTC. The encoded protein is CASSSTRDEQYF.

The J gene is TRBJ2-2, the V gene TRBV4-1; a weak D match, TRBD1 (5 bases). V was clipped by 0 bases and J by 0 bases, with 14 bases between them. Germline V lookup: CDR1 MGHRA, CDR2 YSYEKL. The CDR3 is 18 amino acids. The CDR3: CASSQEWLDIANTGELFF. In DNA, the CDR3 is TGCGCCAGCAGCCAAGAATGGTTGGACATAGCGAACACCGGGGAGCTGTTTTTT.

This chain uses TRBV5-1 with TRBJ2-6; D gene unclear. V lost 0 bases to trimming and J lost 2 bases, with 9 bases between them. CDR3 size: 16 residues. Germline values: CDR1 SGHRS, CDR2 YFSETQ. Written as DNA, the CDR3 is TGCGCCAGCAGCTTGGTGTCAGTAACTGGGGCCAACGTCCTGACTTTC. Residues: CASSLVSVTGANVLTF.

CDR3 protein: CASTSKLQGPGNQPQHF. CDR3 nucleotide sequence: TGTGCCAGCACCTCAAAACTACAGGGGCCGGGCAATCAGCCCCAGCATTTT. The chain recombines TRBV21-1 with TRBJ1-5; the table assigns TRBD1, which was not confirmed against the DNA. TRBV21-1 is a pseudogene segment. The CDR3 totals 17 residues.

V usage is TRBV11-2 and J usage is TRBJ1-4, with a tentative D call TRBD1 (5 bases). The ends were cut back, 5 bases at V and 6 bases at J, with 13 bases in the middle. Germline assignment: CDR1 SGHAT and CDR2 FQNNGV. This CDR3 contains 14 residues. The CDR3 coding sequence is TGTGCCAGCAGCGCCAGGGCCGGGTATGAAAAACTGTTTTTT. It codes for CASSARAGYEKLFF.

DNA of the CDR3: TGTGCCAGCAGTGACGGGACAGGGGTTATGAACACTGAAGCTTTCTTT. Residues: CASSDGTGVMNTEAFF. The chain uses TRBV27 and TRBJ1-1, with 10 bases lining up with TRBD1. Unmatched junction bases numbered 6, after V lost 5 bases and J lost 0 bases. Per the germline V gene, CDR1 is MNHEY and CDR2 is SMNVEV (reference sequence). The CDR3 covers 16 residues.

This sequence joins TRBV7-8 and TRBJ2-3; the match to TRBD2 covers 8 bases. The CDR3 consists of 15 residues. With 5 bases clipped from V and 2 bases from J, the junction kept 6 bases outside the gene matches. Germline V lookup: CDR1 SGHVS, CDR2 FQNEAQ. This CDR3 reads CASSPGGAHTDTQYF. CDR3 coding DNA: TGTGCCAGCAGCCCGGGGGGGGCCCACACAGATACGCAGTATTTT.

This sequence joins TRBV19 and TRBJ2-3; TRBD1 agrees at 10 bases. Per germline, CDR1 LNHDA and CDR2 SQIVND (reference sequence). Trimming removed 8 bases from V and 0 bases from J; junction bases left unmatched: 5. The CDR3 contains 15 residues. The CDR3 reads CASGPGQGSTDTQYF. The CDR3 bases are TGTGCCAGTGGACCGGGACAGGGGAGCACAGATACGCAGTATTTT.

V gene TRBV9 combines with J gene TRBJ2-6; weak D call: TRBD1 (5 bases). Germline values: CDR1 SGDLS, CDR2 YYNGEE. Trimming removed 4 bases from V and 3 bases from J, with 14 bases in between. The CDR3 contains 16 residues. The CDR3 here is CASSNHRSDGANVLTF. CDR3 nucleotide sequence: TGTGCCAGCAGCAATCACAGGAGTGATGGGGCCAACGTCCTGACTTTC. The variable domain in full, with the rest retrieved from reference TRBV9 and TRBJ2-6, is DSGVTQTPKHLITATGQRVTLRCSPRSGDLSVYWYQQSLDQGLQFLIQYYNGEERAKGNILERFSAQQFPDLHSELNLSSLELGDSALYFCASSNHRSDGANVLTFGAGSRLTVL.

This sequence joins TRBV7-9 and TRBJ1-2; a weak D match, TRBD1 (5 bases). CDR1 SEHNR and CDR2 FQNEAQ come from the germline V gene (reference sequence). CDR3 length: 15 residues. Between the trimmed V and J ends, which lost 1 base and 6 bases, there was a span of 15 bases. The CDR3 sequence: CASSLGAVGEDGYTF. CDR3 DNA: TGTGCCAGCAGCTTAGGGGCGGTGGGGGAGGATGGCTACACCTTC. Combining the CDR3 with reference TRBV7-9 and TRBJ1-2 gives the whole variable domain DTGVSQNPRHKITKRGQNVTFRCDPISEHNRLYWYRQTLGQGPEFLTYFQNEAQLEKSRLLSDRFSAERPKGSFSTLEIQRTEQGDSAMYLCASSLGAVGEDGYTFGSGTRLTVV.

This chain connects TRBV2 to TRBJ2-7; 13 bases are a match to TRBD2. From germline, CDR1 is SNHLY and CDR2 FYNNEI. The V and J ends lost 6 bases and 1 base, in that order; junction bases with no gene match: 3. This CDR3 has 15 amino acids. The CDR3 protein is CASRPTSGGSYEQYF. The CDR3, as DNA: TGTGCCAGCAGGCCGACTAGCGGGGGGTCCTACGAGCAGTACTTC. The whole variable domain, filled in from reference TRBV2 and TRBJ2-7, reads EPEVTQTPSHQVTQMGQEVILRCVPISNHLYFYWYRQILGQKVEFLVSFYNNEISEKSEIFDDQFSVERPDGSNFTLKIRSTKLEDSAMYFCASRPTSGGSYEQYFGPGTRLTVT.